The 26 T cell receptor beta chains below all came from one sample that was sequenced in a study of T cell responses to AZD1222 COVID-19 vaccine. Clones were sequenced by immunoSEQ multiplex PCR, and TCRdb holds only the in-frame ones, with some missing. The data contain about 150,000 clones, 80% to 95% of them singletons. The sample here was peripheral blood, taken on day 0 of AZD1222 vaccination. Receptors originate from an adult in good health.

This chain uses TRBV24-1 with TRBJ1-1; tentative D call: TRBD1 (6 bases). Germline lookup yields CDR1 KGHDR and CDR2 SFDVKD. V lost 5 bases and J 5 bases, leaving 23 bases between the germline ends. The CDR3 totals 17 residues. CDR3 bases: TGTGCCACCAGTGGTTCCAGGGGCTGGACGTCGGGGACTGAAGCTTTCTTT. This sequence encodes CATSGSRGWTSGTEAFF.

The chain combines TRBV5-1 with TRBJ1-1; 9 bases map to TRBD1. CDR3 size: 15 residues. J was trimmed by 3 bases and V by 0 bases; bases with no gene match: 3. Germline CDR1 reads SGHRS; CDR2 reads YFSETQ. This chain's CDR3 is CASSLAGTGYTEAFF. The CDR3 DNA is TGCGCCAGCAGCTTGGCAGGGACAGGGTACACTGAAGCTTTCTTT.

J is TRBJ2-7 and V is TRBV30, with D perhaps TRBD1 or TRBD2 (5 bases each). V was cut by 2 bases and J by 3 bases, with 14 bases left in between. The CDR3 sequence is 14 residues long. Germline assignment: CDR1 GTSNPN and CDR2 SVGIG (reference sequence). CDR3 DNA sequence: TGTGCCTGGAGTTTGGCAGGGACCTACTACGAGCAGTACTTC. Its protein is CAWSLAGTYYEQYF.

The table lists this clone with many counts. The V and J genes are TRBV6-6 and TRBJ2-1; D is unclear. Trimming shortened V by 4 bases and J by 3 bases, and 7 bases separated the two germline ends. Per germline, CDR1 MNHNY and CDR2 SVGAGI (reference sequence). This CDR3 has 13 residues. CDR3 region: CASSLGNYNEQFF. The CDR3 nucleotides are TGTGCCAGCAGTTTAGGGAACTACAATGAGCAGTTCTTC.

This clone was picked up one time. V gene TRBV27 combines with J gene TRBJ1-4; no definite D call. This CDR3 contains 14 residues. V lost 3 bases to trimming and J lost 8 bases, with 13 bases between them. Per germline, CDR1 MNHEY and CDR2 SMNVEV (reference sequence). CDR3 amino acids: CASSLRKGWEKLFF. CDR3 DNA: TGTGCCAGCAGTTTGAGAAAGGGTTGGGAAAAACTGTTTTTT.

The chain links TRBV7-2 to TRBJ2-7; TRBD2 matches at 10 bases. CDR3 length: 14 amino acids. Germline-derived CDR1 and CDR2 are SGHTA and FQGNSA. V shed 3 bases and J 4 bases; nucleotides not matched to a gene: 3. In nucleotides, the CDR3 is TGTGCCAGCAGCTTGGCTAGCGGGGGATACGAGCAGTACTTC. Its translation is CASSLASGGYEQYF.

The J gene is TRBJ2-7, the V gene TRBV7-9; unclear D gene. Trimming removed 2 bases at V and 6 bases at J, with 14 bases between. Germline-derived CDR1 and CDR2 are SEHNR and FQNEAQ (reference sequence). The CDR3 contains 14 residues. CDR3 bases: TGTGCCAGCAGCTTAAGCAGTCAAACTGGCGAGCAGTACTTC. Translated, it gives CASSLSSQTGEQYF.

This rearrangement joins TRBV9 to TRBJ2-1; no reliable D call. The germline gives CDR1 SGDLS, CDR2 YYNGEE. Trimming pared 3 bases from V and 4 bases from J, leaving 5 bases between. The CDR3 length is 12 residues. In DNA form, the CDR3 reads TGTGCCAGCAGCGGACAATACAATGAGCAGTTCTTC. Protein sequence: CASSGQYNEQFF.

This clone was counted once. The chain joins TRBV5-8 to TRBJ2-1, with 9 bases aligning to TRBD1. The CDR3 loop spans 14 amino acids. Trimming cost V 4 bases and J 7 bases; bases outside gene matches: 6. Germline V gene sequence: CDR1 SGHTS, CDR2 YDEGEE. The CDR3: CASSPWTGENEQFF. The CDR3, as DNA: TGTGCCAGCAGCCCCTGGACAGGGGAAAATGAGCAGTTCTTC. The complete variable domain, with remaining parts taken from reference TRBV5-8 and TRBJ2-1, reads EAGVTQSPTHLIKTRGQQATLRCSPISGHTSVYWYQQALGLGLQFLLWYDEGEERNRGNFPPRFSGRQFPNYSSELNVNALELEDSALYLCASSPWTGENEQFFGPGTRLTVL.

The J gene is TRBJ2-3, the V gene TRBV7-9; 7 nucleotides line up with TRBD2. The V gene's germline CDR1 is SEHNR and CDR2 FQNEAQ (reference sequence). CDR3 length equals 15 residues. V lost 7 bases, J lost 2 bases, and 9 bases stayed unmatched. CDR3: CASTHVLAPTDTQYF. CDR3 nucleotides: TGTGCCAGCACCCATGTACTAGCGCCCACAGATACGCAGTATTTT.

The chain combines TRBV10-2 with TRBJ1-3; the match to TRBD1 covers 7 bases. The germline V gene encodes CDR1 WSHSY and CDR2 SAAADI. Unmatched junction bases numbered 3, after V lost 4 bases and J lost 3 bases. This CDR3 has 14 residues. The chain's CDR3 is CASSVGQNGNTIYF. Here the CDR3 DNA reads TGCGCCAGCAGTGTGGGACAGAATGGAAACACCATATATTTT.

CDR3 protein: CASSYVSYNSPLHF. The CDR3 DNA reads as TGTGCCAGCAGTTATGTGTCCTATAATTCACCCCTCCACTTT. The chain links TRBV27 to TRBJ1-6; D not resolved. V was shortened by 4 bases and J by 1 base, with 5 bases between the two germline ends. This CDR3 contains 14 residues. CDR1 is MNHEY, CDR2 SMNVEV, per germline (reference sequence).

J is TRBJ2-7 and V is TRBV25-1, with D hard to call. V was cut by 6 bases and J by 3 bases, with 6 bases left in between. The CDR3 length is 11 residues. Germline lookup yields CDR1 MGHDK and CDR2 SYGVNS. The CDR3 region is CASSLGYEQYF. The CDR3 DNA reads TGTGCCAGCAGCTTGGGCTACGAGCAGTACTTC.

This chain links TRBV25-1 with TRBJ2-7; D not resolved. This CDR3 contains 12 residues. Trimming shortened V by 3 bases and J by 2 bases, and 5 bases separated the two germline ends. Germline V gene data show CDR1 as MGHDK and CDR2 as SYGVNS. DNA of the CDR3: TGTGCCAGCAGTGAGGCCCCCTACGAGCAGTACTTC. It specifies CASSEAPYEQYF.

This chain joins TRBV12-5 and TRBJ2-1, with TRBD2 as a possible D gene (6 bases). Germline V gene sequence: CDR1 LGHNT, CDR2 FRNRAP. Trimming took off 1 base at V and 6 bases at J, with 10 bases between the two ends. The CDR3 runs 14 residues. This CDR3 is CASGLGTTVNEQFF. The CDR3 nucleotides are TGTGCTAGTGGTTTGGGGACTACAGTCAATGAGCAGTTCTTC.

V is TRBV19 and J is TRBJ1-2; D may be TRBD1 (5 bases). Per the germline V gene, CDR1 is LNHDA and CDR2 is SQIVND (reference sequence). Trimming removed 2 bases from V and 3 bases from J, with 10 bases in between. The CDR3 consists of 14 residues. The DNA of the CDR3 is TGTGCCAGTAGTATATGGGGCAACCACTATGGCTACACCTTC. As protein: CASSIWGNHYGYTF.

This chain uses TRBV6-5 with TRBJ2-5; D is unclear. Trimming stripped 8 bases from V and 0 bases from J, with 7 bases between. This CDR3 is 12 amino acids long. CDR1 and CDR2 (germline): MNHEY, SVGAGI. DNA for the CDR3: TGTGCCAGCCTGCCTAACCAAGAGACCCAGTACTTC. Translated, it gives CASLPNQETQYF.

CDR3 DNA: TGTGCCAGCAGTTTGATACAGGGGAACACTGAAGCTTTCTTT. Amino acids: CASSLIQGNTEAFF. V gene TRBV6-6 combines with J gene TRBJ1-1, with D possibly being TRBD1 (6 bases). The CDR3 has 14 amino acids. Trimming left V 4 bases short and J 1 base short, with 10 bases between. Per germline, CDR1 MNHNY and CDR2 SVGAGI (reference sequence).

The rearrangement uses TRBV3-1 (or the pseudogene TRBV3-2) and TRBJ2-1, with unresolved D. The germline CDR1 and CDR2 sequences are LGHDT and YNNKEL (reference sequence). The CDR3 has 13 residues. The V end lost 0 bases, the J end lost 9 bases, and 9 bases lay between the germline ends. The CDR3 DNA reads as TGTGCCAGCAGCCAAGATCTCGAGACTGAGCAGTTCTTC. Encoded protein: CASSQDLETEQFF.

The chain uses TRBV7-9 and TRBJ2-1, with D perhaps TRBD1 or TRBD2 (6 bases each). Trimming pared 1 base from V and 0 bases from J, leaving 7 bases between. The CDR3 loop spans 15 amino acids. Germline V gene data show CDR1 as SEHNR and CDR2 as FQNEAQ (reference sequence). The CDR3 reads CASSLEGGSYNEQFF. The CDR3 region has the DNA TGTGCCAGCAGCTTAGAGGGGGGCTCCTACAATGAGCAGTTCTTC.

The CDR3 is CASSLQGAGYGYTF. The CDR3 nucleotides are TGTGCCAGTAGCCTACAGGGGGCAGGCTATGGCTACACCTTC. J is TRBJ1-2 and V is TRBV19; TRBD1 agrees at 9 bases. The germline gives CDR1 LNHDA, CDR2 SQIVND (reference sequence). V gave up 6 bases and J gave up 4 bases; unmatched junction bases: 6. The CDR3 contains 14 residues.

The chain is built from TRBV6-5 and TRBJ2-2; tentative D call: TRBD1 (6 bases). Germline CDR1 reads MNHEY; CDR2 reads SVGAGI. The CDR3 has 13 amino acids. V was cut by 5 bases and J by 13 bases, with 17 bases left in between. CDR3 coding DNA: TGTGCCAGCAGTACCGGACAGCCCGGTGGGCTGTTTTTT. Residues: CASSTGQPGGLFF.

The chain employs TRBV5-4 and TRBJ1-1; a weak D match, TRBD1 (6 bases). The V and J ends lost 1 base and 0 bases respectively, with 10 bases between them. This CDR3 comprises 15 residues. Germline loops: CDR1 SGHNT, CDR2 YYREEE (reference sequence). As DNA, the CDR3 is TGTGCCAGCAGCTTGCCGGGACAATTGAACACTGAAGCTTTCTTT. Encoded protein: CASSLPGQLNTEAFF.

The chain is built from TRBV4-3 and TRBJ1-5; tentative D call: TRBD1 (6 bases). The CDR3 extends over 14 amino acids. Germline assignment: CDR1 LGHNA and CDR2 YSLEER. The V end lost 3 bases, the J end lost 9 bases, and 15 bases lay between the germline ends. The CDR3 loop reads CASSQVTQGSPQHF. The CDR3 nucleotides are TGCGCCAGCAGCCAGGTCACACAGGGCTCGCCCCAGCATTTT.

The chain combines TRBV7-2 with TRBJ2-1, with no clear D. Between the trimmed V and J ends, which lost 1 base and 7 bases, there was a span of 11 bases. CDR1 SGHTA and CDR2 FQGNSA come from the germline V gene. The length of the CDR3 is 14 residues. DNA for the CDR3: TGTGCCAGCAGCTTAGGGTTTGTCGGAAATGAGCAGTTCTTC. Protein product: CASSLGFVGNEQFF.

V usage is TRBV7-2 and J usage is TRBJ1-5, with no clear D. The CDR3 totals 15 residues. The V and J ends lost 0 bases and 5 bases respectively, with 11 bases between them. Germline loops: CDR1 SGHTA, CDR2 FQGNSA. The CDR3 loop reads CASSLAPGSDQPQHF. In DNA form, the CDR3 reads TGTGCCAGCAGCTTAGCACCCGGGTCCGATCAGCCCCAGCATTTT. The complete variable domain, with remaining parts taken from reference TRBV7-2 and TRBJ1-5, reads GAGVSQSPSNKVTEKGKDVELRCDPISGHTALYWYRQSLGQGLEFLIYFQGNSAPDKSGLPSDRFSAERTGGSVSTLTIQRTQQEDSAVYLCASSLAPGSDQPQHFGDGTRLSIL.